Presented here are 23 T cell receptor beta chains from one specimen sequenced in a study of blood T cell repertoires in COVID-19. The assay was immunoSEQ multiplex PCR, and TCRdb's table has in-frame clones only and misses some. The sample lists approximately 170,000 clones; about 85% were seen once. The source material was peripheral blood. Receptors originate from a man in his sixties with acute or convalescent COVID-19.

The CDR3 nucleotides are TGTGCCAGCAGCTTAGGGGCCAGTAACACTGAAGCTTTCTTT. Amino acids: CASSLGASNTEAFF. The rearrangement links TRBV7-9 to TRBJ1-1; no reliable D call. The CDR3 runs to 14 residues. Germline V CDR1 and CDR2: SEHNR, FQNEAQ (reference sequence). Between the trimmed V and J ends, which lost 1 base and 2 bases, there was a span of 8 bases.

The chain is built from TRBV11-2 and TRBJ1-3; no clear D gene. The CDR3 totals 12 residues. Trimming took off 5 bases at V and 4 bases at J, with 6 bases between the two ends. Germline V lookup: CDR1 SGHAT, CDR2 FQNNGV. CDR3: CASSVQGNTIYF. The CDR3 bases are TGTGCCAGCAGCGTACAGGGAAACACCATATATTTT.

CDR3 residues: CASSIVGEMVYGYTF. The CDR3 region has the DNA TGTGCCAGTAGTATAGTAGGGGAAATGGTCTATGGCTACACCTTC. The J gene is TRBJ1-2, the V gene TRBV19, with D perhaps matching TRBD1 (5 bases). Trimming took off 1 base at V and 4 bases at J, with 13 bases between the two ends. The germline gives CDR1 LNHDA, CDR2 SQIVND (reference sequence). The CDR3 contains 15 residues.

This rearrangement joins TRBV24-1 to TRBJ1-2, with 8 bases identical to TRBD1. With V trimmed by 0 bases and J by 7 bases, 6 bases remained unmatched. The CDR3 runs 15 residues. Germline assignment: CDR1 KGHDR and CDR2 SFDVKD. The CDR3 loop is CATSDLGDRGGGYTF. The CDR3, as DNA: TGTGCCACCAGTGATTTGGGTGACAGGGGCGGTGGCTACACCTTC.

The J gene is TRBJ1-2, the V gene TRBV30; D is unclear. The CDR3 sequence is 16 residues long. Per the germline V gene, CDR1 is GTSNPN and CDR2 is SVGIG (reference sequence). The V and J ends lost 2 bases and 0 bases respectively, with 16 bases between them. The CDR3 here is CAWSLRESGSNYGYTF. Here the CDR3 DNA reads TGTGCCTGGAGTCTGAGGGAAAGTGGTTCTAACTATGGCTACACCTTC.

The chain recombines TRBV24-1 with TRBJ1-5; D ambiguous. Per the germline V gene, CDR1 is KGHDR and CDR2 is SFDVKD. Deletions cut 9 bases from V and 3 bases from J, with 11 bases between. The CDR3 length is 13 residues. The CDR3: CATAEQHNQPQHF. Here the CDR3 DNA reads TGTGCCACCGCGGAGCAGCACAATCAGCCCCAGCATTTT.

The chain combines TRBV20-1 with TRBJ2-2; D unresolved. The CDR3 runs 11 residues. V was clipped by 5 bases and J by 8 bases, with 9 bases between them. The germline gives CDR1 DFQATT, CDR2 SNEGSKA (reference sequence). As DNA, the CDR3 is TGCAGTGCTCAGAGGTTTGGGGAGCTGTTTTTT. Translating it yields CSAQRFGELFF.

The J gene is TRBJ1-6, the V gene TRBV11-2; D is undetermined. Deletions cut 1 base from V and 14 bases from J, with 15 bases between. This CDR3 spans 14 amino acids. Germline V gene sequence: CDR1 SGHAT, CDR2 FQNNGV. CDR3 in DNA: TGTGCCAGCAGCTTAGGAGCGGGGTCGGGTTCCCTCCACTTT. This sequence encodes CASSLGAGSGSLHF.

V and J are TRBV5-1 and TRBJ2-5, with 7 bases that match TRBD1. The germline V gene encodes CDR1 SGHRS and CDR2 YFSETQ. This CDR3 has 15 residues. Trimming took 4 bases from V and 5 from J; bases not matched to a gene: 11. The CDR3 nucleotides read TGCGCCAGCAGCCGAACAGGGGAGTTTTGGGAGACCCAGTACTTC. Residues: CASSRTGEFWETQYF.

V usage is TRBV5-1 and J usage is TRBJ2-1; D perhaps matches TRBD2 (6 bases). Germline lookup yields CDR1 SGHRS and CDR2 YFSETQ. Trimming stripped 0 bases from V and 7 bases from J, with 17 bases between. This CDR3 is built from 16 residues. The CDR3 is CASSLAGDSLANEQFF. In DNA form, the CDR3 reads TGCGCCAGCAGCTTGGCCGGGGACTCCCTGGCGAATGAGCAGTTCTTC.

V gene TRBV6-2 or TRBV6-3 combines with J gene TRBJ1-2, with 7 bases identical to TRBD1. Germline CDR1 reads MNHEY; CDR2 reads SVGEGT. This CDR3 spans 14 amino acids. Losses at the gene ends were 0 bases for V and 6 bases for J; bases not matched to a gene: 4. CDR3 in DNA: TGTGCCAGCAGTTACTCGCGACAGGGAAATGGCTACACCTTC. Residues: CASSYSRQGNGYTF.

The chain couples TRBV6-4 to TRBJ2-5; 13 nucleotides match TRBD2. V lost 6 bases and J lost 0; bases outside the gene matches: 10. The CDR3 is 18 residues long. The germline gives CDR1 MRHNA, CDR2 SNTAGT. The CDR3 nucleotides read TGTGCCAGCAGAGCCGGGACTAGCGGGGTAGGGTACCAAGAGACCCAGTACTTC. Its translation is CASRAGTSGVGYQETQYF.

This clone was detected once. The rearrangement uses TRBV19 and TRBJ1-5; D remains unclear. V dropped 3 bases and J dropped 4 bases, with 13 bases sitting between them. Germline loops: CDR1 LNHDA, CDR2 SQIVND (reference sequence). This CDR3 has 15 residues. The CDR3 nucleotides read TGTGCCAGTAGTATGACACTAGGGCGAAATCAGCCCCAGCATTTT. The encoded protein is CASSMTLGRNQPQHF.

The chain uses TRBV7-2 and TRBJ2-3; TRBD2 is a possible D gene (6 bases). Germline V CDR1 and CDR2: SGHTA, FQGNSA. The germline V and J ends were trimmed by 5 bases and 2 bases, with 20 bases remaining between them. The CDR3 sequence is 17 residues long. In nucleotides, the CDR3 is TGTGCCAGCAGCAAATCTGGAGGGAGACGGGCCACAGATACGCAGTATTTT. Translation gives CASSKSGGRRATDTQYF.

In its sample, this clone was seen a few times. The rearrangement uses TRBV19 and TRBJ1-6; tentative D call: TRBD1 (6 bases). The ends were cut back, 6 bases at V and 7 bases at J, with 10 bases in the middle. CDR1 LNHDA and CDR2 SQIVND come from the germline V gene (reference sequence). The CDR3 sequence is 13 residues long. CDR3 coding DNA: TGTGCCAGTAGGTTGGACAGCAATTCACCCCTCCACTTT. Translated, it gives CASRLDSNSPLHF.

The CDR3 is CASSFILGGGAHTDTQYF. CDR3 bases: TGTGCCAGCAGTTTCATACTCGGCGGGGGGGCCCACACAGATACGCAGTATTTT. This sequence joins TRBV2 and TRBJ2-3, with 9 positions matching TRBD2. CDR1 SNHLY and CDR2 FYNNEI come from the germline V gene. The V and J ends lost 5 bases and 2 bases, in that order; junction bases with no gene match: 14. The CDR3 spans 18 residues.

The count of this clone is one. The CDR3 region is CASHRENTIYF. The CDR3 nucleotides read TGTGCCAGTCACCGAGAAAACACCATATATTTT. The chain recombines TRBV6-5 with TRBJ1-3; D is ambiguous. The germline gives CDR1 MNHEY, CDR2 SVGAGI. The V and J ends lost 9 bases and 6 bases respectively, with 9 bases between them. The CDR3 runs 11 residues.

This clone was found once. The gene calls are TRBV12-3 or TRBV12-4 and TRBJ1-1; the D gene is possibly TRBD1 (5 bases). V lost 3 bases and J 4 bases, leaving 9 bases between the germline ends. The CDR3 runs 13 residues. CDR3 in amino acids: CASSFQGLTEAFF. DNA of the CDR3: TGTGCCAGCAGTTTCCAGGGACTCACTGAAGCTTTCTTT.

The chain combines TRBV10-3 with TRBJ1-4; unclear D gene. Trimming shortened V by 6 bases and J by 10 bases, and 18 bases separated the two germline ends. The germline V gene has CDR1 ENHRY and CDR2 SYGVKD. The CDR3 spans 14 residues. The CDR3 DNA is TGTGCCATCAGCAATGATCGGGGTATAGGAAAACTGTTTTTT. Encoded protein: CAISNDRGIGKLFF.

The chain uses TRBV7-2 and TRBJ1-2; D gene ambiguous. Trimming left V 4 bases short and J 0 bases short, with 15 bases between. The CDR3 runs to 16 residues. CDR1 is SGHTA and CDR2 is FQGNSA in the germline V gene. CDR3 DNA: TGTGCCAGCAGCTCCCTGGGGAGGGTCTCTAACTATGGCTACACCTTC. Amino acid sequence: CASSSLGRVSNYGYTF.

This chain joins TRBV30 and TRBJ1-2, with 7 nucleotides matching TRBD1. The CDR3 sequence is 14 residues long. The germline CDR1 and CDR2 sequences are GTSNPN and SVGIG (reference sequence). V gave up 4 bases and J gave up 1 base; unmatched junction bases: 6. CDR3 DNA: TGTGCCTGGAACCGGGGACAGAGTAACTATGGCTACACCTTC. Translated, it gives CAWNRGQSNYGYTF.

The V gene is TRBV30, the J gene TRBJ1-3; D is unresolved. This CDR3 has 13 amino acids. V was clipped by 5 bases and J by 2 bases, with 10 bases between them. Germline V CDR1 and CDR2: GTSNPN, SVGIG (reference sequence). This CDR3 is CAWDFSAGNTIYF. As DNA, the CDR3 is TGTGCCTGGGACTTTTCGGCTGGAAACACCATATATTTT.

This chain joins TRBV10-3 and TRBJ1-6; D call uncertain. With 4 bases removed from V and 5 bases from J, the gap between germline ends came to 9 bases. Per germline, CDR1 ENHRY and CDR2 SYGVKD. This CDR3 spans 14 amino acids. The CDR3 reads CAISGSQDNSPLHF. CDR3 nucleotide sequence: TGTGCCATCAGTGGTTCACAAGATAATTCACCCCTCCACTTT.